Listed below are T cell receptor beta chains from one sample, sequenced in a study of breast tumors, draining lymph nodes, adjacent tissues. TCRdb re-derived calls from the multiplex PCR reads in MiXCR, one entry per CDR3 protein. The sample consists of 65,000 to 80,000 distinct CDR3 sequences, approximately 19% of them appearing once. Sequences were obtained from axillary lymph node tissue. All receptors derive from a female donor with breast cancer. Some clones in this sample may be carry-over from other donors' samples. The CDR3 runs from the conserved cysteine through the conserved F or W. A D gene is named only where the DNA matches it firmly. Clone size is given for some rows only: seen once, a few or many times, or a class if the clone is expanded.

d_call	clone_size	v_call	j_call	cdr3_aa	cdr3_nt
TRBD2	many	TRBV7-9	TRBJ2-2	CASSSTSAGELFF	TGTGCCAGCAGCAGCACTAGCGCCGGGGAGCTGTTTTTT
TRBD1	NA	TRBV6-1	TRBJ2-7	CASGAQGAREQYF	TGTGCCAGCGGGGCGCAGGGGGCCCGAGAGCAGTACTTC
NA	many	TRBV6-1	TRBJ2-7	CASSENTHEQYF	TGTGCCAGCAGTGAAAACACCCACGAGCAGTACTTC
TRBD2	many	TRBV19	TRBJ2-3	CASNLAGVKLRGTDTQYF	TGTGCCAGTAATCTAGCGGGAGTAAAATTACGGGGCACAGATACGCAGTATTTT
NA	many	TRBV4-1	TRBJ2-1	CASSQDIEQFF	TGCGCCAGCAGCCAAGATATTGAGCAGTTCTTC
NA	many	TRBV12-3/TRBV12-4	TRBJ2-7	CASSFTGFSYEQYF	TGTGCCAGCAGTTTTACGGGCTTCTCCTACGAGCAGTACTTC
TRBD1	many	TRBV15	TRBJ2-1	CATSKTQTGDEQFF	TGTGCCACCAGCAAAACCCAAACAGGGGATGAGCAGTTCTTC
TRBD1	many	TRBV6-5	TRBJ1-5	CASSPDRGDQPQHF	TGTGCCAGCAGTCCGGACAGGGGAGATCAGCCCCAGCATTTT
NA	NA	TRBV20-1	TRBJ1-2	CSDRDRYGGLNYGHTF	TGCAGTGATAGAGATCGGTATGGGGGGCTTAACTATGGCCACACCTTC
TRBD2	many	TRBV20-1	TRBJ2-7	CSAPGEREGLVYEQYF	TGCAGTGCTCCCGGGGAGCGGGAGGGTTTGGTCTACGAGCAGTACTTC
NA	many	TRBV6-2/TRBV6-3	TRBJ1-3	CASNKIEGGNTIYF	TGTGCCAGCAACAAAATCGAAGGTGGAAACACCATATATTTT
NA	many	TRBV20-1	TRBJ2-5	CSATRDSETQYF	TGCAGTGCTACACGGGATTCGGAGACCCAGTACTTC
NA	many	TRBV29-1	TRBJ1-2	CSVDYNYGYTF	TGCAGCGTAGACTACAACTATGGCTACACCTTC
NA	many	TRBV7-3	TRBJ1-3	CASSFGPLSSGNTIYF	TGTGCCAGCAGCTTCGGCCCTCTAAGCTCTGGAAACACCATATATTTT
NA	many	TRBV5-4	TRBJ1-2	CASSLGDRGRPNYGYTF	TGTGCCAGCAGCTTGGGAGACAGAGGTCGTCCTAACTATGGCTACACCTTC
TRBD2	many	TRBV2	TRBJ2-5	CASSGSGRAMGLQETQYF	TGTGCCAGCAGCGGTAGCGGGAGGGCAATGGGGTTACAAGAGACCCAGTACTTC
NA	many	TRBV2	TRBJ1-4	CASSEFQGMLFF	TGTGCCAGCAGTGAATTCCAAGGGATGCTGTTTTTT
TRBD1	many	TRBV2	TRBJ2-3	CASSQGTGALDTQYF	TGTGCCAGCAGCCAGGGGACAGGGGCTTTAGATACGCAGTATTTT
NA	many	TRBV4-1	TRBJ2-5	CASGQMGDIQETQYF	TGCGCCAGCGGCCAAATGGGGGACATCCAAGAGACCCAGTACTTC
TRBD2	many	TRBV5-8	TRBJ2-7	CASSLGHAGGTYEQYF	TGTGCCAGCAGCTTGGGGCACGCGGGAGGAACCTACGAGCAGTACTTC
NA	many	TRBV20-1	TRBJ2-7	CSAERTSYEQYF	TGCAGTGCCGAGCGTACCTCCTACGAGCAGTACTTC
NA	many	TRBV9	TRBJ1-4	CASSSGLLNEKLFF	TGTGCCAGCAGCTCGGGACTCCTTAATGAAAAACTGTTTTTT
NA	many	TRBV6-6	TRBJ1-3	CASSPASSGNTIYF	TGTGCCAGCAGCCCCGCCAGCTCTGGAAACACCATATATTTT
NA	many	TRBV12-3/TRBV12-4	TRBJ1-3	CASSLRVLVGISGNTIYF	TGTGCCAGCAGTTTAAGAGTGTTGGTAGGGATTTCTGGAAACACCATATATTTT
NA	many	TRBV7-8	TRBJ2-5	CASSLVTVQETQYF	TGTGCCAGCAGCTTAGTTACGGTCCAAGAGACCCAGTACTTC
NA	many	TRBV20-1	TRBJ2-1	CSARDEGKGYNEQFF	TGCAGTGCTAGAGATGAGGGAAAGGGCTACAATGAGCAGTTCTTC
TRBD1	many	TRBV7-2	TRBJ2-7	CASRTNPGQPSEQYF	TGTGCCAGCAGGACGAACCCGGGACAGCCCTCCGAGCAGTACTTC
NA	many	TRBV12-3/TRBV12-4	TRBJ2-3	CASSFRGTDTQYF	TGTGCCAGCAGTTTCAGGGGAACAGATACGCAGTATTTT
TRBD2	many	TRBV9	TRBJ2-3	CASSVFSGTTTDTQYF	TGTGCCAGCAGCGTCTTTAGCGGGACCACGACAGATACGCAGTATTTT
NA	many	TRBV7-2	TRBJ2-3	CASSLAWAPDTQYF	TGTGCCAGCAGCTTAGCCTGGGCCCCCGATACGCAGTATTTT
NA	many	TRBV11-2	TRBJ2-7	CASSLQEGIGYEQYF	TGTGCCAGCAGCTTACAGGAGGGAATTGGCTACGAGCAGTACTTC
TRBD1	NA	TRBV18	TRBJ1-2	CASSETQGALFNYGYTF	TGTGCCAGCTCCGAAACCCAGGGGGCCCTATTTAACTATGGCTACACCTTC
TRBD2	many	TRBV2	TRBJ2-3	CASRELAGGADTQYF	TGTGCCAGCAGGGAACTAGCGGGAGGGGCAGATACGCAGTATTTT
TRBD2	NA	TRBV27	TRBJ2-7	CASSLRGGRNAYEQYF	TGTGCCAGCAGTTTAAGGGGAGGGAGGAATGCCTACGAGCAGTACTTC
NA	many	TRBV5-8	TRBJ2-3	CASSLWGEGTDTQYF	TGTGCCAGCAGCTTGTGGGGAGAGGGCACAGATACGCAGTATTTT
NA	many	TRBV6-1	TRBJ1-4	CASSEASGNEKLFF	TGTGCCAGCAGTGAAGCCAGCGGTAATGAAAAACTGTTTTTT
NA	once	TRBV30	TRBJ1-6	CAWSGRRTPLHF	TGTGCCTGGAGTGGGCGGAGGACGCCCCTCCACTTT
TRBD2	many	TRBV5-4	TRBJ2-3	CASSKGTTRDTQYF	TGTGCCAGCAGTAAAGGGACTACCAGGGATACGCAGTATTTT
TRBD1	NA	TRBV6-5	TRBJ1-1	CASRDRGTANTEAFF	TGTGCCAGCAGAGACCGCGGGACAGCCAACACTGAAGCTTTCTTT
NA	NA	TRBV5-1	TRBJ2-6	CASSLEGNSGANVLTF	TGCGCCAGCAGCTTGGAGGGAAACTCTGGGGCCAACGTCCTGACTTTC
NA	many	TRBV24-1	TRBJ2-1	CATSDLSGNNEQFF	TGTGCCACCAGTGATCTTAGCGGCAACAATGAGCAGTTCTTC
NA	NA	TRBV4-1	TRBJ2-5	CASSQDLRGAAPQETQYF	TGCGCCAGCAGCCAAGATTTGAGGGGAGCTGCCCCCCAAGAGACCCAGTACTTC
NA	many	TRBV12-3/TRBV12-4	TRBJ1-6	CASSLEGGPISPLHF	TGTGCCAGCAGTTTAGAGGGAGGGCCAATTTCACCCCTCCACTTT
TRBD1	few	TRBV5-6	TRBJ1-2	CASSYSGTGSGYTF	TGTGCCAGCAGCTACTCCGGGACAGGGAGTGGCTACACCTTC
NA	many	TRBV6-5	TRBJ1-4	CASSYSAQSLLFF	TGTGCCAGCAGTTACTCGGCACAAAGTCTACTGTTTTTT